This TCR beta chain derives from a study of response to subunit inactivated influenza vaccine. Study observations and caveats: After each seasonal influenza vaccination, few new T cells are recruited, the authors suggested.

The CDR3 contains 16 residues. V lost 1 base to trimming and J lost 10 bases, with 20 bases between them. Germline V gene data show CDR1 as LNHNV and CDR2 as YYDKDF (reference sequence). Concerning this clonotype itself: What it recognizes is unknown.

TCRdb reprocessed the RT-PCR reads via MiXCR and lists one record per CDR3 protein. The repertoire holds 650,000 to 700,000 distinct CDR3 sequences, with approximately 14% as singletons. The source is a man aged 45-65 years who received an inactivated influenza vaccine. V and J are TRBV15 and TRBJ2-1; D could derive from TRBD1 or TRBD2 (5 bases each). This specimen consisted of PBMCs from blood, obtained about 13 days after vaccination. CDR3 nucleotide sequence: TGTGCCACCAGCAGAGTGCCCGGGACCAGTTTCAAGGAGCAGTTCTTC. It is translated as CATSRVPGTSFKEQFF.